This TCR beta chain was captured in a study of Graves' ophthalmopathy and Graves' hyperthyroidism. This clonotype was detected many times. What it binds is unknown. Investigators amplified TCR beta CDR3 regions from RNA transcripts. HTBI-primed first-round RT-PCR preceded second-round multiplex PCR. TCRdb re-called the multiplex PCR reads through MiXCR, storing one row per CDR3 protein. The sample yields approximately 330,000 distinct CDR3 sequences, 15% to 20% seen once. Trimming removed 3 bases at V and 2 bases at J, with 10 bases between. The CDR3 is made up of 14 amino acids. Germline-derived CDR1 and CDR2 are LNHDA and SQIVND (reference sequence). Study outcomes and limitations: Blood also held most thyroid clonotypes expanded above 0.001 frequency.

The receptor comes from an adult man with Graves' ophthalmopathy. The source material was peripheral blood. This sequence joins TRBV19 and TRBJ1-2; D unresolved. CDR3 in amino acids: CASSISGTNYGYTF. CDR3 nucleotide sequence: TGTGCCAGTAGTATTTCGGGCACCAACTATGGCTACACCTTC.